The present T cell receptor (beta chain) was sequenced within a study of tumor and adjacent non-tumor tissue in lung cancer. RNA was extracted from bulk tissue without any cell sorting. The CDR3 is 14 amino acids. CDR1 is SGHAT and CDR2 is FQNNGV in the germline V gene. About this clonotype itself: At one of its ends the junction is not consistent with the germline gene, which may arise from a read error.

Three rounds of nested PCR, following a modified ARM-PCR protocol, produced the TCRbeta library. TCRdb passed the multiplex PCR reads through MiXCR, listing each CDR3 protein once. Of more than 85,000 distinct CDR3 sequences listed, over 70% are singletons. The rearrangement uses TRBV11-2 and TRBJ2-2; D ambiguous. The sample taken for sequencing was lung tumor tissue. The TCR sequence derives from a man in his 70s with non-small cell lung cancer. CDR3 sequence reads: CDSSLEADTGELFF. In DNA, the CDR3 is TGTGACAGCAGCTTAGAGGCGGACACCGGGGAGCTGTTTTTT.